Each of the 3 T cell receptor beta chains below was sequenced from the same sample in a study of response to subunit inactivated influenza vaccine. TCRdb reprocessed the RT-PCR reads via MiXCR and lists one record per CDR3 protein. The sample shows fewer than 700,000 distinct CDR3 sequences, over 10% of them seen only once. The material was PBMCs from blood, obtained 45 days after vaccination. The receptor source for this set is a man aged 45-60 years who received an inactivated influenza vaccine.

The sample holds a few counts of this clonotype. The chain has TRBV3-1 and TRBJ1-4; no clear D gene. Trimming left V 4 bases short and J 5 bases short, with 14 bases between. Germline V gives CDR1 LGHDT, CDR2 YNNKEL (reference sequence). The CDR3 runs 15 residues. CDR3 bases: TGTGCCAGCAGCCGAACGGGTGGAAGGAATGAAAAACTGTTTTTT. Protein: CASSRTGGRNEKLFF. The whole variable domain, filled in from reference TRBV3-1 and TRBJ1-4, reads DTAVSQTPKYLVTQMGNDKSIKCEQNLGHDTMYWYKQDSKKFLKIMFSYNNKELIINETVPNRFSPKSPDKAHLNLHINSLELGDSAVYFCASSRTGGRNEKLFFGSGTQLSVL.

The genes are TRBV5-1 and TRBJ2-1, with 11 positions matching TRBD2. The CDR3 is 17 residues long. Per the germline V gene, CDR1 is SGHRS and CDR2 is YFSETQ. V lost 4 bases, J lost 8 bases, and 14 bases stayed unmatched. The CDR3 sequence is CASSQQISGRAIYEQFF. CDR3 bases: TGCGCCAGCAGCCAACAAATTAGCGGGAGGGCCATTTATGAGCAGTTCTTC.

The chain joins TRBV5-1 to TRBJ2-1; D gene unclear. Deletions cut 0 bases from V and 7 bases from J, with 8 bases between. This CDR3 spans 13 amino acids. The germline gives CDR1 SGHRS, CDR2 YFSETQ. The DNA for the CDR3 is TGCGCCAGCAGCTTGGGTAGCTCGAATGAGCAGTTCTTC. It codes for CASSLGSSNEQFF.